What follows is one T cell receptor beta chain and its context. Seattle's cohort entered during active infection and was followed longitudinally. This entry is derived from a study of blood T cell repertoires in COVID-19. Study background: The United States, Italy and Spain supplied acute and convalescent COVID-19 samples.

As processed by the authors: Reference gene primer amplification in the assay estimated nucleated cell counts. Assay used: immunoSEQ multiplex PCR; TCRdb lists only in-frame clones, some missing. V, J and clone size are taken as reported in that table, and D and trimming were inferred from the DNA itself. The repertoire includes about 140,000 clones, approximately 90% of them detected once, and around 2.3% sits in the top ten. The CDR3 spans 15 residues. Germline V gene sequence: CDR1 MGHDK, CDR2 SYGVNS. The J segment lost 4 bases and the V segment lost 3 bases, leaving 9 bases of the junction unmatched.

The sequenced sample consisted of peripheral blood. The sequence was obtained from a human donor with COVID-19, enrolled during active disease. The donor label of this sample is uncertain. The chain uses TRBV25-1 and TRBJ2-7; 7 bases fit TRBD1. CDR3 loop: CASSDPGRGPYEQYF. The CDR3 DNA sequence: TGTGCCAGCAGTGACCCAGGTAGGGGGCCTTACGAGCAGTACTTC.